Here is one T cell receptor (beta chain) with its context. These data are taken from a study of blood T cell repertoires in COVID-19. Background on the study: The origin of the acute and convalescent COVID-19 samples was the United States, Italy and Spain. PBMCs, B-cell-depleted T cells, or T cells provided the cDNA or gDNA that made up the material.

Original processing methods: Quantification of nucleated cells was approximated via reference gene primer amplification. Generated by immunoSEQ multiplex PCR, the TCRdb table keeps only in-frame clones and is missing some. Clone size and V and J calls were adopted from that table, with D and trimming inferred from the DNA. The sample contains about 93,000 clones, 90% of which appear only once. Trimming at V came to 5 bases and at J to 9 bases, leaving 13 bases not matched to a gene. The CDR3 runs to 14 residues. Germline loops: CDR1 SGHRS, CDR2 YFSETQ. The chain joins TRBV5-1 to TRBJ2-5, with 7 bases identical to TRBD1. The sample was peripheral blood. The receptor was derived from a human donor with active COVID-19. The donor label of this sample is uncertain. The CDR3 sequence: CASRWDSTKSAQYF. The CDR3 DNA reads TGCGCCAGCAGATGGGACAGCACCAAGTCGGCCCAGTACTTC.